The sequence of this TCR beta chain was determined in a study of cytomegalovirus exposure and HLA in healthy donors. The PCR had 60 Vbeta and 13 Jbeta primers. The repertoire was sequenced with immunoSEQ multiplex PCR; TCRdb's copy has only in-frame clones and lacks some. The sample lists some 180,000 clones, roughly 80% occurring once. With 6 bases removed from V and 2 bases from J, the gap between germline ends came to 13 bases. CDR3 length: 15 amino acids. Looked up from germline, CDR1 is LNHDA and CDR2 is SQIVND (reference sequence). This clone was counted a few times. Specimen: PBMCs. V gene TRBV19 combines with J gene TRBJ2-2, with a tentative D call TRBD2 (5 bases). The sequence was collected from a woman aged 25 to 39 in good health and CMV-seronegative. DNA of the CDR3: TGTGCCAGTAGCGACTACTCGAGAAACACCGGGGAGCTGTTTTTT. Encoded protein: CASSDYSRNTGELFF.